This passage covers 9 T cell receptor beta chains from one sample sequenced in a study of T cells after yellow fever vaccination. In TCRdb, the 5' RACE reads were re-called with MiXCR into one record per CDR3 protein. The table includes a few hundred thousand distinct CDR3 sequences, roughly 8.7% detected once. The source material was PBMCs, sampled on the day of the first yellow fever vaccination. The source is a man in his late teens or twenties who received the YFV17D yellow fever vaccine.

This chain connects TRBV5-1 to TRBJ1-1; D is unresolved. V gave up 0 bases and J gave up 0 bases, with 9 bases separating them. Per the germline V gene, CDR1 is SGHRS and CDR2 is YFSETQ. The CDR3 sequence is 15 residues long. CDR3 sequence: CASSLERPVNTEAFF. The CDR3 DNA reads as TGCGCCAGCAGCTTGGAGCGGCCGGTGAACACTGAAGCTTTCTTT.

V and J are TRBV24-1 and TRBJ2-3; 9 bases are shared with TRBD2. Germline lookup yields CDR1 KGHDR and CDR2 SFDVKD. V was clipped by 4 bases and J by 6 bases; unmatched bases: 7. CDR3 size: 15 residues. The CDR3 loop reads CATSETSGPGDTQYF. CDR3 DNA sequence: TGTGCCACCAGTGAGACTAGCGGACCCGGGGATACGCAGTATTTT.

This clonotype has a count of ten or more. V and J are TRBV7-2 and TRBJ1-2; D ambiguous. CDR1 SGHTA and CDR2 FQGNSA come from the germline V gene. This CDR3 has 12 residues. The germline V and J ends were trimmed by 4 bases and 8 bases, with 11 bases remaining between them. CDR3 coding DNA: TGTGCCAGCAGCTCGTACGAGCGAGGCTACACCTTC. It yields the protein CASSSYERGYTF. The whole variable domain, filled in from reference TRBV7-2 and TRBJ1-2, reads GAGVSQSPSNKVTEKGKDVELRCDPISGHTALYWYRQSLGQGLEFLIYFQGNSAPDKSGLPSDRFSAERTGGSVSTLTIQRTQQEDSAVYLCASSSYERGYTFGSGTRLTVV.

J is TRBJ2-5 and V is TRBV20-1, with TRBD1 identical over 9 bases. Per germline, CDR1 DFQATT and CDR2 SNEGSKA (reference sequence). There are 13 residues in the CDR3. The V and J ends lost 5 bases and 5 bases, in that order; junction bases with no gene match: 6. The CDR3 DNA is TGCAGTGCTCCGGACAGGGGCTTGGAGACCCAGTACTTC. Translating it yields CSAPDRGLETQYF.

This clonotype has just a few counts. This sequence joins TRBV5-1 and TRBJ2-7, with D possibly being TRBD2 (6 bases). Per germline, CDR1 SGHRS and CDR2 YFSETQ. This CDR3 region has 15 residues. V dropped 0 bases and J dropped 3 bases, with 13 bases sitting between them. The CDR3 reads CASSLVAGPFYEQYF. The CDR3 DNA is TGCGCCAGCAGCTTGGTGGCGGGACCTTTCTACGAGCAGTACTTC.

This clonotype was seen ten or more times. The chain employs TRBV7-2 and TRBJ2-7; weak D call: TRBD2 (7 bases). The CDR3 is 16 amino acids. Trimming cost V 3 bases and J 3 bases, with 18 bases left between them. Germline V gives CDR1 SGHTA, CDR2 FQGNSA. DNA of the CDR3: TGTGCCAGCAGCTTGGTAGGGGGGGGACTTTTCTACGAGCAGTACTTC. Encoded protein: CASSLVGGGLFYEQYF.

The chain joins TRBV28 to TRBJ1-2, with D unclear. CDR1 MDHEN and CDR2 SYDVKM come from the germline V gene. The CDR3 totals 14 residues. V was trimmed by 4 bases and J by 0 bases, leaving 9 bases between them. In nucleotides, the CDR3 is TGTGCCAGCAGTTCGCGAAATGCTAACTATGGCTACACCTTC. Translated, it gives CASSSRNANYGYTF.

In this sample, this clonotype turned up a few times. The CDR3, as DNA: TGCGCCAGCAGCGAACCGGGGCGAACCGGGGAGCTGTTTTTT. This translates into CASSEPGRTGELFF. V and J are TRBV5-1 and TRBJ2-2; either TRBD1 or TRBD2 may fit D (5 bases each). CDR1 and CDR2 from the germline V gene are SGHRS and YFSETQ. The V end was cut by 4 bases, the J end by 5 bases, with 12 bases between. The CDR3 sequence is 14 residues long.

V is TRBV9 and J is TRBJ2-5; 7 bases align to TRBD1. The V segment lost 3 bases and the J segment 1 base; nucleotides outside the gene matches: 3. CDR1 SGDLS and CDR2 YYNGEE come from the germline V gene. The CDR3 extends over 14 amino acids. In DNA, the CDR3 is TGTGCCAGCAGCGACAGGGGCACCCAAGAGACCCAGTACTTC. Residues: CASSDRGTQETQYF.